The present TCR beta chain was sequenced within a study of blood T cell repertoires in COVID-19. Study overall: Whether acute or convalescent, the COVID-19 samples came from the United States, Italy and Spain.

Original handling: Reference gene primer amplification gave estimated nucleated cell counts. Using immunoSEQ multiplex PCR, the repertoire was profiled, and TCRdb retains in-frame clones only, with some absent. V, J and clone size reflect that table, while D and trimming were determined from the DNA. The sample has 130,000 or so clones, under 90% seen once. This clone occurred once. Germline V gene sequence: CDR1 SGHVS, CDR2 FQNEAQ. The CDR3 is made up of 15 amino acids. V was clipped by 5 bases and J by 1 base, with 14 bases between them. The chain joins TRBV7-8 to TRBJ1-1; D is uncertain. The clonotype comes from a woman between 65 and 79 years old with acute or convalescent COVID-19. Sequenced input: peripheral blood. Here the CDR3 reads CASSPRTDWNTEAFF. The DNA of the CDR3 is TGTGCCAGCAGCCCCCGGACTGATTGGAACACTGAAGCTTTCTTT. The variable domain in full, with the rest retrieved from reference TRBV7-8 and TRBJ1-1, is GAGVSQSPRYKVAKRGQDVALRCDPISGHVSLFWYQQALGQGPEFLTYFQNEAQLDKSGLPSDRFFAERPEGSVSTLKIQRTQQEDSAVYLCASSPRTDWNTEAFFGQGTRLTVV.